Listed below are T cell receptor beta chains from one sample, sequenced in a study of OX40 agonist ivuxolimab in advanced cancers. The repertoire was sequenced with immunoSEQ multiplex PCR; TCRdb's copy has only in-frame clones and lacks some. The sample lists 52,000 or so clones, roughly 88% occurring once. Here the sequenced sample was CD4+ or CD8+ T cells sorted from blood, taken in a trial of the OX40 agonist ivuxolimab. The receptors were gathered from an adult with an advanced solid tumor such as melanoma, head and neck, liver or kidney cancer. CDR3s include the opening cysteine and the closing phenylalanine or tryptophan. D genes are given only for firm matches. Where a row states a size, it is once, few, many or the class of an expanded clone; other rows omit it.

clone_size	j_call	d_call	v_call	cdr3_nt	cdr3_aa
.	TRBJ2-1	TRBD2	TRBV7-3	TGTGCCAGCAGCTTAACTAGCGGGAGAAATGAGCAGTTCTTC	CASSLTSGRNEQFF
.	TRBJ2-4	TRBD1	TRBV30	TGTGCCTGCCTAACGAAAGGGCAGGGGGCCCCCAAAAACATTCAGTACTTC	CACLTKGQGAPKNIQYF
.	TRBJ1-1	.	TRBV7-9	TGTGCCAGCAGCCTACGTGGGGATACTGAAGCTTTCTTT	CASSLRGDTEAFF
.	TRBJ1-1	TRBD1	TRBV6-1	TGTGCCAGCACACCTAGACAGGGGCCCAACACTGAAGCTTTCTTT	CASTPRQGPNTEAFF
.	TRBJ1-4	TRBD1	TRBV7-9	TGTGCCAGCAGCCCGGACAGGGTTTACGAAAAACTGTTTTTT	CASSPDRVYEKLFF
.	TRBJ1-1	.	TRBV5-1	TGCGCCAGCAGCTTTGGGGGACAGAACACTGAAGCTTTCTTT	CASSFGGQNTEAFF
.	TRBJ1-5	TRBD1	TRBV19	TGTGCCAGTAGTTCGGACAGGAGCAATCAGCCCCAGCATTTT	CASSSDRSNQPQHF
.	TRBJ1-2	.	TRBV6-5	TGTGCCAGCAGTTACGGGGGGGGAGGTGGCTATGGCTACACCTTC	CASSYGGGGGYGYTF
.	TRBJ1-2	.	TRBV25-1	TGTGCCAGCAGGCAGGAGCCTAACTATGGCTACACCTTC	CASRQEPNYGYTF
.	TRBJ1-1	TRBD1	TRBV5-4	TGTGCCAGCAGCGACACGACAGGGAGGTCAACTGAAGCTTTCTTT	CASSDTTGRSTEAFF
.	TRBJ2-1	TRBD2	TRBV6-1	TGTGCCAGCAGTAGGACTAGCGTTCTCCTCCAGTTCTTC	CASSRTSVLLQFF
.	TRBJ1-3	.	TRBV18	TGTGCCAGCTCCCAAGCGGGGAGCTCTGGAAACACCATATATTTT	CASSQAGSSGNTIYF
.	TRBJ2-1	TRBD2	TRBV6-6	TGTGCCAGCAGTACGACTAGCGGGAGGGGTGAGCAGTTCTTC	CASSTTSGRGEQFF
.	TRBJ2-3	TRBD2	TRBV11-3	TGTGCCAGCAGCTTCGGGACTACCGGCACAGATACGCAGTATTTT	CASSFGTTGTDTQYF
few	TRBJ2-7	.	TRBV5-1	TGCGCCAGCAGCTTGGCCGGGGATATCCCCTACGAGCAGTACTTC	CASSLAGDIPYEQYF
.	TRBJ2-1	.	TRBV9	TGTGCCAGCAGCGCCTGGGGGGACACTTACAATGAGCAGTTCTTC	CASSAWGDTYNEQFF
.	TRBJ1-5	.	TRBV10-1	TGCGCCAGCAGGGGGTTCGGGGGCAATCAGCCCCAGCATTTT	CASRGFGGNQPQHF
.	TRBJ2-7	TRBD1	TRBV7-6	TGTGCCAGCAGCTTATATTCAGGACAGGGGAACGAGCAGTACTTC	CASSLYSGQGNEQYF
.	TRBJ1-5	.	TRBV15	TGTGCCACCAGCAGAGAAGGGGGTAGTCAGCCCCAGCATTTT	CATSREGGSQPQHF
.	TRBJ1-1	.	TRBV10-3	TGTGCCATCAGTGATAGACCGCCGAACACTGAAGCTTTCTTT	CAISDRPPNTEAFF
.	TRBJ2-2	TRBD1	TRBV2	TGTGCCAGCAGTGAGAAAGGGACAGGTAGAGCCGGGGAGCTGTTTTTT	CASSEKGTGRAGELFF
.	TRBJ1-3	.	TRBV5-6	TGTGCCAGCAGCTACAGACAGTACTCTGGAAACACCATATATTTT	CASSYRQYSGNTIYF
.	TRBJ1-1	TRBD1	TRBV9	TGTGCCAGCAGCGTAGCTACTGGGACAGGGGGGAACACTGAAGCTTTCTTT	CASSVATGTGGNTEAFF
.	TRBJ1-1	.	TRBV4-1	TGCGCCAGCAGGTCAGGGACCTTGGGCACTGAAGCTTTCTTT	CASRSGTLGTEAFF
.	TRBJ1-4	TRBD1	TRBV5-1	TGCGCCAGCAGCTCACAGGGGAGTAATGAAAAACTGTTTTTT	CASSSQGSNEKLFF
.	TRBJ1-2	.	TRBV27	TGTGCCAGCAGTCCTACCGGTACGATATCTGGTGGCTACACCTTC	CASSPTGTISGGYTF
.	TRBJ1-1	.	TRBV18	TGTGCCAGCTCACCGCGGGAGAACACTGAAGCTTTCTTT	CASSPRENTEAFF
.	TRBJ2-2	.	TRBV27	TGTGCCAGTAGTTCATCGGGGACCGTCACCGGGGAGCTGTTTTTT	CASSSSGTVTGELFF
.	TRBJ2-3	TRBD1	TRBV11-2	TGTGCCAGCAGCGTCGGACAGGGTACGGGGAGTACGCAGTATTTT	CASSVGQGTGSTQYF
.	TRBJ1-5	.	TRBV6-4	TGTGCCAGCAGTGCACAGAGCAATCAGCCCCAGCATTTT	CASSAQSNQPQHF
.	TRBJ2-7	TRBD1	TRBV5-1	TGCGCCAGCAGCTTGCTACGACAGGGGAGTGATCTCGAGCAGTACTTC	CASSLLRQGSDLEQYF
.	TRBJ2-1	TRBD1	TRBV28	TGTGCCAGCAGTCCTAGGGGGCTCAATGAGCAGTTCTTC	CASSPRGLNEQFF
.	TRBJ1-6	.	TRBV2	TGTGCCAGCAGTGAAGACCTTGTCGCCCTCCACTTT	CASSEDLVALHF
once	TRBJ1-2	TRBD1	TRBV19	TGTGCCAGTAGTATCTCGACAGGGGCTGACTATGGCTACACCTTC	CASSISTGADYGYTF
.	TRBJ1-5	.	TRBV18	TGTGCCAGCTCTTCCAATGAACAGGGCCAGCCCCAGCATTTT	CASSSNEQGQPQHF
.	TRBJ2-5	.	TRBV5-1	TGCGCCAGCAGCTTGGCCCTTGGAGGAGAGACCCAGTACTTC	CASSLALGGETQYF
.	TRBJ1-1	.	TRBV6-5	TGTGCCAGCAGTTACGGGCAGCGGAACACTGAAGCTTTCTTT	CASSYGQRNTEAFF
.	TRBJ2-5	TRBD1	TRBV6-5	TGTGCCAGCAGCTGGACAGGGAAACAAGAGACCCAGTACTTC	CASSWTGKQETQYF
.	TRBJ1-6	.	TRBV30	TGTGCCTGGAAGTCGGCAGGGTATAATTCACCCCTCCACTTT	CAWKSAGYNSPLHF
once	TRBJ1-1	.	TRBV10-3	TGTGCCATCAGTGATGGACAGCAGAACACTGAAGCTTTCTTT	CAISDGQQNTEAFF
few	TRBJ1-2	.	TRBV10-3	TGTGCCATCAGTGAAGAGGGGAACTATGGCTACACCTTC	CAISEEGNYGYTF
few	TRBJ1-1	TRBD1	TRBV6-5	TGTGCCAGCAAGGGTCAGGGGGCGGTAGCTTTCTTT	CASKGQGAVAFF
.	TRBJ1-5	TRBD1	TRBV19	TGTGCCAGTACCCCACGGGGCAGGGGGAACAATCAGCCCCAGCATTTT	CASTPRGRGNNQPQHF
few	TRBJ1-1	.	TRBV6-6	TGTGCCAGCACCACGATAGGTGACACTGAAGCTTTCTTT	CASTTIGDTEAFF
.	TRBJ1-4	TRBD1	TRBV2	TGTGCCAGCACCCGGGACAGTGGAACCCTTAATGAAAAACTGTTTTTT	CASTRDSGTLNEKLFF
.	TRBJ1-1	.	TRBV7-6	TGTGCCAGCAGCTCTGGGAGGGTAGTAGGTTCTGAAGCTTTCTTT	CASSSGRVVGSEAFF
.	TRBJ1-5	.	TRBV27	TGTGCCAGCAGTTTATCAGGGGTGGTAAACAATCAGCCCCAGCATTTT	CASSLSGVVNNQPQHF
.	TRBJ2-5	TRBD2	TRBV30	TGTGCCTGGAGTGGGAAACCGGGACTAGCGGACCACCAAGAGACCCAGTACTTC	CAWSGKPGLADHQETQYF
once	TRBJ2-5	TRBD1	TRBV18	TGTGCCAGCTCACCAAGACAGGGCCGGGGGACCCAGTACTTC	CASSPRQGRGTQYF
few	TRBJ1-5	.	TRBV6-1	TGTGCCAGCAACAGTGCGGGCAATCAGCCCCAGCATTTT	CASNSAGNQPQHF